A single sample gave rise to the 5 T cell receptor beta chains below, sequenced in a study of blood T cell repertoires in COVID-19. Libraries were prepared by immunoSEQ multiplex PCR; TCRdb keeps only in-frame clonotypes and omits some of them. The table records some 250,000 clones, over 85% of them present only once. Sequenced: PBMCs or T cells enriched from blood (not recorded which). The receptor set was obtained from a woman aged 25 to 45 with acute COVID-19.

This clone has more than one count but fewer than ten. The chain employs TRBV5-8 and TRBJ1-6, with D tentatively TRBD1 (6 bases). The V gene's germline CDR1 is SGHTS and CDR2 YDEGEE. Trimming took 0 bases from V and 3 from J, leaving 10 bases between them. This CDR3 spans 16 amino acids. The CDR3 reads CASSLAWTDYNSPLHF. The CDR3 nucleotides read TGTGCCAGCAGCTTGGCCTGGACAGACTATAATTCACCCCTCCACTTT.

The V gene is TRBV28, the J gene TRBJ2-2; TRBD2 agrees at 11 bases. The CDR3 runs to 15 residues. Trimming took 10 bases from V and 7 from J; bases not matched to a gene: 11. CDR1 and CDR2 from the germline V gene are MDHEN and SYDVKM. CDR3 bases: TGTGCCACACGGCTAGCGGGGGGTTCGATCGGGGAGCTGTTTTTT. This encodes CATRLAGGSIGELFF.

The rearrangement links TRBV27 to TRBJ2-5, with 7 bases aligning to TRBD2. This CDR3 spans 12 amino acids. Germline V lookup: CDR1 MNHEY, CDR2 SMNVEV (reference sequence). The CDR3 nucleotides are TGTGCTACCAGCACAGCGGGGGAGACCCAGTACTTC. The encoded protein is CATSTAGETQYF.

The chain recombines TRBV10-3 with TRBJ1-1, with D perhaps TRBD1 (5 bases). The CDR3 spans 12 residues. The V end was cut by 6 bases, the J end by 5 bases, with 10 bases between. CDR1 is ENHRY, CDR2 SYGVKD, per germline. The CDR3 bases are TGTGCCATCAGGGACGGGGGGACTGAAGCTTTCTTT. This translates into CAIRDGGTEAFF.

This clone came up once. The CDR3: CASSYSTGFNEKLFF. Here the CDR3 DNA reads TGTGCCAGCAGTTACTCGACAGGGTTTAATGAAAAACTGTTTTTT. This sequence joins TRBV6-5 and TRBJ1-4; TRBD1 agrees at 7 bases. Germline V gene data show CDR1 as MNHEY and CDR2 as SVGAGI. The CDR3 has 15 residues. With 0 bases clipped from V and 4 bases from J, the junction kept 2 bases outside the gene matches.